This T cell receptor (beta chain) is from a study of human T cells and chemical hapten exposure. Study as a whole: Diphenylcyclopropenone was administered weekly to the scalp of patients throughout the approximately 23-week study.

CDR1 is SEHNR and CDR2 is FQNEAQ in the germline V gene (reference sequence). With V trimmed by 2 bases and J by 5 bases, 12 bases remained unmatched. The CDR3 is made up of 18 amino acids. As to time point: patch test 3, about 24 weeks after DPC sensitization. Treatment denoted: therapeutic diphenylcyclopropenone sensitization with weekly scalp DPC. Staff drew blood before applying each patch test. MiXCR, run by TCRdb on the RACE reads, gives a single entry per CDR3 protein. The profile shows under 130,000 distinct CDR3 sequences, around 35% of them singletons. Sequencing used whole blood, obtained in connection with sensitization to the hapten diphenylcyclopropenone (DPC). The V gene is TRBV7-9, the J gene TRBJ2-2, with 9 bases identical to TRBD1. This clonotype was obtained from a man aged 40-49 years with alopecia areata. Some clones in this sample may be carry-over from other donors' samples. CDR3 protein: CASSLSRRGQGGTGELFF. The DNA for the CDR3 is TGTGCCAGCAGCTTATCACGTCGGGGACAGGGTGGAACCGGGGAGCTGTTTTTT.